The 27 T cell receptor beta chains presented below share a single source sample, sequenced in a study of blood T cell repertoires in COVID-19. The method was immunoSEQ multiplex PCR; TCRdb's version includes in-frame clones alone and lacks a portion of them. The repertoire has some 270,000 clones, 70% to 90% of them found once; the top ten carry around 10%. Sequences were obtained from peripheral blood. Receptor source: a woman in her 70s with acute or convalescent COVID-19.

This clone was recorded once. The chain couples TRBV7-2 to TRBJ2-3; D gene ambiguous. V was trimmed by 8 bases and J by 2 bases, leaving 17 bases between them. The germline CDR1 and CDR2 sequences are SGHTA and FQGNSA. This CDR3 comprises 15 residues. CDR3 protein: CASLPPGRLTDTQYF. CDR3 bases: TGTGCCAGCTTGCCCCCAGGTCGGCTCACAGATACGCAGTATTTT.

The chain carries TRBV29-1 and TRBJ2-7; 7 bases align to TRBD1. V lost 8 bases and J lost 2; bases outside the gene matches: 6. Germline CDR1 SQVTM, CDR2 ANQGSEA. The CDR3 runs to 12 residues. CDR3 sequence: CSIGQAPYEQYF. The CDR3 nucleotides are TGCAGCATTGGACAGGCGCCCTACGAGCAGTACTTC.

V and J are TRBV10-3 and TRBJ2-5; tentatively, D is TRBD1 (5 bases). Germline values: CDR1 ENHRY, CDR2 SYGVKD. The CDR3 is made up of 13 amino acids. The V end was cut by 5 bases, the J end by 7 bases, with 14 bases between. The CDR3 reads CAISTSGIGTQYF. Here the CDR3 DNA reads TGTGCCATCAGTACCTCAGGGATTGGGACCCAGTACTTC.

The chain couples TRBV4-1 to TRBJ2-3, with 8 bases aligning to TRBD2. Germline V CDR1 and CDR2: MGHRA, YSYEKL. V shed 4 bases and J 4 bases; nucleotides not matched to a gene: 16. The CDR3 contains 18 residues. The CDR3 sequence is CASSLAGGAGRSADTQYF. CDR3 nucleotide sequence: TGCGCCAGCAGCCTCGCCGGGGGGGCGGGTAGGAGCGCAGATACGCAGTATTTT.

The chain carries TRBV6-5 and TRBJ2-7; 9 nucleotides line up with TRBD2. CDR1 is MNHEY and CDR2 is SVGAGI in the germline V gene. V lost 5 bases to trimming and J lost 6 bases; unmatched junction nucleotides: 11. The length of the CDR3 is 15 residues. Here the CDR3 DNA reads TGTGCCAGCAGTCCCCCCGGGCTAGCGGGGACCGAGCAGTACTTC. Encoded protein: CASSPPGLAGTEQYF.

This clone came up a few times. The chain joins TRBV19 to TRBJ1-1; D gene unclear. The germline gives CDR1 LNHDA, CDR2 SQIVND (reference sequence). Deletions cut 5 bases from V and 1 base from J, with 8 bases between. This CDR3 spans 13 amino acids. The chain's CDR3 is CASSYNKNTEAFF. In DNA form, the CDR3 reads TGTGCCAGTAGTTATAACAAGAACACTGAAGCTTTCTTT.

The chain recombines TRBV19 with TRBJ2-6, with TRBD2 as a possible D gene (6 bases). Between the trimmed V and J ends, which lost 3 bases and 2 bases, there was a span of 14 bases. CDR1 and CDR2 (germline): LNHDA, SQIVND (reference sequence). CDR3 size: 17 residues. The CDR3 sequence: CASSIQGLLTGANVLTF. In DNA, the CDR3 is TGTGCCAGTAGTATCCAGGGACTTCTAACTGGGGCCAACGTCCTGACTTTC.

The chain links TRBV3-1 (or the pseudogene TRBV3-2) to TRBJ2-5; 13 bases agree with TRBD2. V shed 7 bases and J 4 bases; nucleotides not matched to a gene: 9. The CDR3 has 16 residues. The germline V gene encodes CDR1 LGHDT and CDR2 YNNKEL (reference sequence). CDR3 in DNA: TGTGCCAGCACCCCCACTAGCGGGGGGGCCGGAGAGACCCAGTACTTC. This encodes CASTPTSGGAGETQYF.

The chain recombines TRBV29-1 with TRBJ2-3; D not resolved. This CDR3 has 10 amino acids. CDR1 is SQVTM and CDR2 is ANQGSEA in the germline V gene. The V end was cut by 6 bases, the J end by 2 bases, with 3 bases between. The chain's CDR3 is CSVATDTQYF. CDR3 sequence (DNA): TGCAGCGTGGCCACAGATACGCAGTATTTT.

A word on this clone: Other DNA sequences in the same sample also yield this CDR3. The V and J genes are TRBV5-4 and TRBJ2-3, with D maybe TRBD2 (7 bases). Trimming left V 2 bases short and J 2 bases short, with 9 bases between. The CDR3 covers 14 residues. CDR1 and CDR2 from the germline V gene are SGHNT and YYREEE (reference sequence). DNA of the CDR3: TGTGCCAGCAGCTTAGGGGGGGCCACAGATACGCAGTATTTT. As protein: CASSLGGATDTQYF.

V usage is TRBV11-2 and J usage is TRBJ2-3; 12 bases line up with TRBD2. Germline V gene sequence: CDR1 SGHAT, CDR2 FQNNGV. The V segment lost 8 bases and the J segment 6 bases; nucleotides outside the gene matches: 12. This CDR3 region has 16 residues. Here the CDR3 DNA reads TGTGCCAGCCCGACGTGGACTAGCGGGGTGGGTGATACGCAGTATTTT. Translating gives CASPTWTSGVGDTQYF.

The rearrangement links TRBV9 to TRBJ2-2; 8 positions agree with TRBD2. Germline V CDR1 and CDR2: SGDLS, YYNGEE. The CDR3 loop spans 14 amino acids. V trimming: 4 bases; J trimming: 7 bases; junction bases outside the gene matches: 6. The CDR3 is CASSFGGANGELFF. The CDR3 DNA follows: TGTGCCAGCAGCTTCGGGGGGGCGAACGGGGAGCTGTTTTTT. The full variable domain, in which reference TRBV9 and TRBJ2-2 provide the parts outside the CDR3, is DSGVTQTPKHLITATGQRVTLRCSPRSGDLSVYWYQQSLDQGLQFLIQYYNGEERAKGNILERFSAQQFPDLHSELNLSSLELGDSALYFCASSFGGANGELFFGEGSRLTVL.

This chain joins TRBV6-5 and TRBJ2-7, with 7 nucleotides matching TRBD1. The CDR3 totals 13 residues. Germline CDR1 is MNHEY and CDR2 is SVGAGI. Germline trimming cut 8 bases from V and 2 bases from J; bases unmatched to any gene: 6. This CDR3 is CASVRDSPYEQYF. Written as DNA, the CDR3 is TGTGCCAGCGTCCGGGACAGCCCCTACGAGCAGTACTTC.

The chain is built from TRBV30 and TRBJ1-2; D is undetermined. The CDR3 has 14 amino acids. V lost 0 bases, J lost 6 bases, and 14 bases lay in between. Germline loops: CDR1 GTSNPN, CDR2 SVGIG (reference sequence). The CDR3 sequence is CAWSVLGGLDGYTF. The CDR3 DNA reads TGTGCCTGGAGTGTCCTAGGTGGCCTGGATGGCTACACCTTC. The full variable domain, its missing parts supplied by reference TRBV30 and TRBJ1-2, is SQTIHQWPATLVQPVGSPLSLECTVEGTSNPNLYWYRQAAGRGLQLLFYSVGIGQISSEVPQNLSASRPQDRQFILSSKKLLLSDSGFYLCAWSVLGGLDGYTFGSGTRLTVV.

The CDR3 DNA reads as TGTGCCAGCAGTATTGGACAGGTCGGCTACACCTTC. Protein sequence: CASSIGQVGYTF. V gene TRBV12-3 or TRBV12-4 combines with J gene TRBJ1-2; 7 bases agree with TRBD1. The CDR3 length is 12 residues. Trimming removed 5 bases from V and 8 bases from J; junction bases left unmatched: 5.

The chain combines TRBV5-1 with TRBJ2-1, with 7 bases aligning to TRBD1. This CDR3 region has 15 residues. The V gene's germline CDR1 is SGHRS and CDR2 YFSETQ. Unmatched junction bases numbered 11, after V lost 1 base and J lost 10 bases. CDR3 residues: CASSLPGQPQLEQFF. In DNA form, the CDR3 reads TGCGCCAGCAGCTTGCCGGGACAGCCACAATTGGAGCAGTTCTTC.

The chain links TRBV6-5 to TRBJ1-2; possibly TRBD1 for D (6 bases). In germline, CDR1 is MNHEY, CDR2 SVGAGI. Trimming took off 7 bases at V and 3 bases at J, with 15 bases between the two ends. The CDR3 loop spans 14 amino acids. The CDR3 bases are TGTGCCAGCAACTTAGGGGGGGTTGACTATGGCTACACCTTC. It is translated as CASNLGGVDYGYTF.

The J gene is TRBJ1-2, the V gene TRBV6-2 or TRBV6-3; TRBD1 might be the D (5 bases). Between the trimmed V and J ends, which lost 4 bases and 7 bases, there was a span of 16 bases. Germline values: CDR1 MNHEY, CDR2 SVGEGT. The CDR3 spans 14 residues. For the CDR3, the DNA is TGTGCCAGCAGTTCCTCGGGACTGCCTGCTGGCTACACCTTC. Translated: CASSSSGLPAGYTF.

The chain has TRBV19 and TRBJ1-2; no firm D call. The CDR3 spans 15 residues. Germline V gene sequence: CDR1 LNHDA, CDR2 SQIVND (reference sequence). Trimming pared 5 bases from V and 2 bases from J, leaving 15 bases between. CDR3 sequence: CASSHPHGANYGYTF. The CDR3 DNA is TGTGCCAGTAGTCACCCTCATGGAGCCAACTATGGCTACACCTTC.

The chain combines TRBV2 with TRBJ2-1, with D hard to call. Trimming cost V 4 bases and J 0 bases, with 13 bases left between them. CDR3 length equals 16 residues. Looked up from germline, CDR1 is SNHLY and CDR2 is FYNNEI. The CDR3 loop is CASSARWASSYNEQFF. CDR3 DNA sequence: TGTGCCAGCAGTGCTCGGTGGGCCAGCTCCTACAATGAGCAGTTCTTC.

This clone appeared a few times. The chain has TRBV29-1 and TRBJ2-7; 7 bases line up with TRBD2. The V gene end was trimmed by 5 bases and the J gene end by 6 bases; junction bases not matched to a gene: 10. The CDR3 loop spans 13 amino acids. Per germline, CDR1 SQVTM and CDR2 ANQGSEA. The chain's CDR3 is CSVKSSGVTEQYF. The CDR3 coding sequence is TGCAGCGTTAAATCTAGCGGTGTAACCGAGCAGTACTTC.

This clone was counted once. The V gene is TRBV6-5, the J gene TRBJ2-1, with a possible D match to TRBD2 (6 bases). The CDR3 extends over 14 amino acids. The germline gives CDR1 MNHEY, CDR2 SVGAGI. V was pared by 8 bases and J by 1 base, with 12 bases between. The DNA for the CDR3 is TGTGCCAGCGTCGTGGGGGGTTCCTACAATGAGCAGTTCTTC. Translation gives CASVVGGSYNEQFF.

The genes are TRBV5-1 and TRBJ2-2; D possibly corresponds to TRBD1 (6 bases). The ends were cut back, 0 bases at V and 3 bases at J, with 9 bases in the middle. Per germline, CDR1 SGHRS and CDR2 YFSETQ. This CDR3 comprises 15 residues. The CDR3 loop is CASSLEGGHTGELFF. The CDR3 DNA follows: TGCGCCAGCAGCTTGGAAGGGGGTCACACCGGGGAGCTGTTTTTT.

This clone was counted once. The CDR3 loop reads CATTVFDEQFF. In DNA, the CDR3 is TGTGCCACGACAGTTTTCGATGAGCAGTTCTTC. The rearrangement links TRBV7-9 to TRBJ2-1, with D perhaps TRBD1 (5 bases). The CDR3 has 11 residues. Trimming took 10 bases from V and 8 from J, leaving 12 bases between them. Germline V CDR1 and CDR2: SEHNR, FQNEAQ (reference sequence).

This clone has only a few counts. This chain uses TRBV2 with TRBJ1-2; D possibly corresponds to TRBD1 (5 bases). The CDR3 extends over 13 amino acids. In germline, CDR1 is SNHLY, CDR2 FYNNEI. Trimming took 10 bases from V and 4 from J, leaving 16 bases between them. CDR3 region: CAINRDLGYGYTF. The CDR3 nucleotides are TGTGCCATCAACCGGGACTTGGGCTATGGCTACACCTTC.

The CDR3 region is CASSRGGSPLHF. CDR3 coding DNA: TGTGCCAGCAGCCGTGGGGGCTCACCCCTCCACTTT. The rearrangement uses TRBV25-1 and TRBJ1-6; D perhaps matches TRBD1 (6 bases). Deletions cut 6 bases from V and 10 bases from J, with 10 bases between. In germline, CDR1 is MGHDK, CDR2 SYGVNS. This CDR3 is built from 12 residues.

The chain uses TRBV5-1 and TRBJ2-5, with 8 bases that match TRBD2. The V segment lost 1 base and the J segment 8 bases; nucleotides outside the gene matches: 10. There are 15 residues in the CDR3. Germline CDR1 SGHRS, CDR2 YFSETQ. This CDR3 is CASSLSSGDQRTQYF. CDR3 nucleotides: TGCGCCAGCAGCTTGAGTAGCGGGGACCAGCGCACCCAGTACTTC.